The T cell receptor (beta chain) under discussion was sequenced for a study of blood T cells in healthy people across ages. Study-level results: Strong correlation linked observed beta diversity and percent naive T cells.

Together with a sample-barcoded 5' primer, a J-beta primer mix was included in a second PCR lasting about 7 to 12 cycles. Each cDNA was tagged by a template-switch adaptor containing 12 random nucleotides. TCRdb recomputed calls from the 5' RACE reads with MiXCR, one row per CDR3 protein. The table shows about 640,000 distinct CDR3 sequences, with around three fifths occurring only once. This CDR3 region has 11 residues. CDR1 is DFQATT and CDR2 is SNEGSKA in the germline V gene (reference sequence). This clonotype was recorded a few times. Antigen unknown. The J gene is TRBJ1-2, the V gene TRBV20-1; D is ambiguous. The sequencing sample was made of blood. The source of this sequence is a man between 60 and 75 years old in good health. CDR3 DNA: TGCAGCACGTTCTTGGACTATGGCTACACCTTC. This codes for CSTFLDYGYTF.